These 2 T cell receptor beta chains came from one sample sequenced in a study of blood T cell repertoires in COVID-19. Using immunoSEQ multiplex PCR, the repertoire was profiled, and TCRdb retains in-frame clones only, with some absent. The table has just under 65,000 clones, around 86% seen once. Sequences were obtained from peripheral blood. These receptors all stem from a middle-aged man with acute or convalescent COVID-19.

The chain combines TRBV5-1 with TRBJ2-1, with 8 bases identical to TRBD2. The germline V gene has CDR1 SGHRS and CDR2 YFSETQ. The CDR3 has 15 amino acids. After removal of 0 bases from V and 8 bases from J, the junction contained 7 bases not matched to a gene. The CDR3 DNA follows: TGCGCCAGCAGCTTGGGGGGGACTAGAACCTATGAGCAGTTCTTC. Amino acids: CASSLGGTRTYEQFF.

CDR3 DNA: TGTGCCAGCACCCCAGAAGGAGGGGCCAACACCGGGGAGCTGTTTTTT. As protein: CASTPEGGANTGELFF. The genes are TRBV2 and TRBJ2-2; D is possibly TRBD2 (6 bases). Between the trimmed V and J ends, which lost 7 bases and 2 bases, there was a span of 17 bases. Per the germline V gene, CDR1 is SNHLY and CDR2 is FYNNEI. The CDR3 has 16 residues.